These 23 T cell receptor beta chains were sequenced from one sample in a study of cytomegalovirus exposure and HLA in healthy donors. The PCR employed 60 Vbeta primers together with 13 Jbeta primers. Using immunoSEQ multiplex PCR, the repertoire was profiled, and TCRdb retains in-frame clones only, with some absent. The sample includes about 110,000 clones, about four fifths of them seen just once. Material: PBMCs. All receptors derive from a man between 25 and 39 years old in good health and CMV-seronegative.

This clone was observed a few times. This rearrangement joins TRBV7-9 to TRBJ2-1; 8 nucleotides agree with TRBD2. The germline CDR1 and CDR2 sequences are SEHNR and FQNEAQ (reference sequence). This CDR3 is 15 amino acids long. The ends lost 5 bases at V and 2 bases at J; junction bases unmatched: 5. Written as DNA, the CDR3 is TGTGCCAGCAGCGGAGCGGGGGAAACCTACAATGAGCAGTTCTTC. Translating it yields CASSGAGETYNEQFF.

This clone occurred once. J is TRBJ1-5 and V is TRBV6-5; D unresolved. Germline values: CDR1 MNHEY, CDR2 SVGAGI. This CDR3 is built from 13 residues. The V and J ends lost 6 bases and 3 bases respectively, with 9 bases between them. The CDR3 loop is CASSPRDNQPQHF. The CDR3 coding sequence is TGTGCCAGCAGCCCCCGGGACAATCAGCCCCAGCATTTT.

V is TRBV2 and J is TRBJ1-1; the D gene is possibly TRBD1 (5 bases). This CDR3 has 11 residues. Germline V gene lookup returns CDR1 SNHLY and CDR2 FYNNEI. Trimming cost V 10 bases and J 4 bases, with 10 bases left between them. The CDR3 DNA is TGTGCCACGACGGGGGGCACTGAAGCTTTCTTT. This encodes CATTGGTEAFF.

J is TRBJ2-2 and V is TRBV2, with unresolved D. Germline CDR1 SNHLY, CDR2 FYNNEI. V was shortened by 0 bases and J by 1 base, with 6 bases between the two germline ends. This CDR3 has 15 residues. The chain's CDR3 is CASSEAQVNTGELFF. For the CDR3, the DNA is TGTGCCAGCAGTGAAGCGCAGGTGAACACCGGGGAGCTGTTTTTT. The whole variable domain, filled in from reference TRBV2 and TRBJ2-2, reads EPEVTQTPSHQVTQMGQEVILRCVPISNHLYFYWYRQILGQKVEFLVSFYNNEISEKSEIFDDQFSVERPDGSNFTLKIRSTKLEDSAMYFCASSEAQVNTGELFFGEGSRLTVL.

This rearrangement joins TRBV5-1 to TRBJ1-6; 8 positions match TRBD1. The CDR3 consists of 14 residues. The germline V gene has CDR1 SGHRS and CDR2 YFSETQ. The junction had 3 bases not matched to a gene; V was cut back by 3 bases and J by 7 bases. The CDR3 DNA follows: TGCGCCAGCAGCTCCGGACAGGGAAATTCACCCCTCCACTTT. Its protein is CASSSGQGNSPLHF.

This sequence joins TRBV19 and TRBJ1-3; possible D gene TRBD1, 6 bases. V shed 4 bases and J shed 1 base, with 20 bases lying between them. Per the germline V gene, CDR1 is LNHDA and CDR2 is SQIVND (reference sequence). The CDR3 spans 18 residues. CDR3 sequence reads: CASSSYWDAGTSGNTIYF. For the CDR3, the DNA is TGTGCCAGTAGTAGCTATTGGGACGCCGGGACATCTGGAAACACCATATATTTT.

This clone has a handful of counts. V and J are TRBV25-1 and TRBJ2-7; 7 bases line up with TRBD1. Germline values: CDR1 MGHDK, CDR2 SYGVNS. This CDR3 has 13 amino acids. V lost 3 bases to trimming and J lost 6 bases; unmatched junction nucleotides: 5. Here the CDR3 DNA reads TGTGCCAGCAGTGATACAGGGGTGGGCGAGCAGTACTTC. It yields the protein CASSDTGVGEQYF.

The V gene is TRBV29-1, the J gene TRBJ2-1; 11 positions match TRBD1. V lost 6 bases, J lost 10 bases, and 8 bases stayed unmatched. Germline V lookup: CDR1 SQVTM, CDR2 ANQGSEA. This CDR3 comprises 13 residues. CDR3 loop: CSVEGQGDWEQFF. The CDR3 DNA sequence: TGCAGCGTCGAGGGACAGGGGGATTGGGAGCAGTTCTTC.

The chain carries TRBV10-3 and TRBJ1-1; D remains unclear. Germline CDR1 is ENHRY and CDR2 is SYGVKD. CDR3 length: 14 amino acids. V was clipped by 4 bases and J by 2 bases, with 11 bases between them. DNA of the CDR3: TGTGCCATCAGTGCTCCACAGCCTAACACTGAAGCTTTCTTT. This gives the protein CAISAPQPNTEAFF.

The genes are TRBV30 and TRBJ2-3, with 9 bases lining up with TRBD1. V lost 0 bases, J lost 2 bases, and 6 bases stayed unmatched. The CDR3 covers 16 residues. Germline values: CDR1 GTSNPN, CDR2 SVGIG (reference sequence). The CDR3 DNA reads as TGTGCCTGGAGTGTAATGGACAGGGGTGTCACAGATACGCAGTATTTT. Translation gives CAWSVMDRGVTDTQYF.

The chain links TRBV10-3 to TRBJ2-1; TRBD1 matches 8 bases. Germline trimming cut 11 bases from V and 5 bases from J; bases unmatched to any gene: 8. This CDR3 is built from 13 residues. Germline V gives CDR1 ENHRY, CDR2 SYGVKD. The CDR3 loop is CAVTGGRDNEQFF. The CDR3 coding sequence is TGTGCCGTCACAGGGGGACGGGACAATGAGCAGTTCTTC.

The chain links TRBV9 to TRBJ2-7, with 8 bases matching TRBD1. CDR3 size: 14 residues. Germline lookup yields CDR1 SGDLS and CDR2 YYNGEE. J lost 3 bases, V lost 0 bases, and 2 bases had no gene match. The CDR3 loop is CASSVGTGNYEQYF. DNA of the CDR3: TGTGCCAGCAGCGTAGGGACAGGGAACTACGAGCAGTACTTC.

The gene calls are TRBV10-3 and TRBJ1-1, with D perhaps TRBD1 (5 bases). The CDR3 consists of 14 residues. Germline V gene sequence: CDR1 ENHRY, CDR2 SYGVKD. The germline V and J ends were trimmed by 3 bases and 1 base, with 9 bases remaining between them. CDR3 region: CAISEGGANTEAFF. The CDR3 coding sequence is TGTGCCATCAGTGAAGGAGGGGCGAACACTGAAGCTTTCTTT.

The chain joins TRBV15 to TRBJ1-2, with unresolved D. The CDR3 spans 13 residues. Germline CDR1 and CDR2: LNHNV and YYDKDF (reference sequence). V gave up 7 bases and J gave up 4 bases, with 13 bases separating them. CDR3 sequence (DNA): TGTGCCACCAACCGGAACCGGGTCTATGGCTACACCTTC. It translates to CATNRNRVYGYTF.

The CDR3 nucleotides read TGTGCCTGGAGTCGGGGGGTCTCCTACGAGCAGTACTTC. Residues: CAWSRGVSYEQYF. The V gene is TRBV30, the J gene TRBJ2-7; 7 bases are shared with TRBD2. V dropped 2 bases and J dropped 0; count of bases not matched to a gene: 1. The CDR3 covers 13 residues. Germline lookup yields CDR1 GTSNPN and CDR2 SVGIG (reference sequence).

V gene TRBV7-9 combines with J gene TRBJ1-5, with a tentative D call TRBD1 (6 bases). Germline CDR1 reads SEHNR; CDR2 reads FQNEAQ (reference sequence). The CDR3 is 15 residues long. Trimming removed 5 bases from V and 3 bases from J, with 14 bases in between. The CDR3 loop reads CASSDHTGTNQPQHF. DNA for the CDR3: TGTGCCAGCAGCGACCACACAGGGACCAATCAGCCCCAGCATTTT.

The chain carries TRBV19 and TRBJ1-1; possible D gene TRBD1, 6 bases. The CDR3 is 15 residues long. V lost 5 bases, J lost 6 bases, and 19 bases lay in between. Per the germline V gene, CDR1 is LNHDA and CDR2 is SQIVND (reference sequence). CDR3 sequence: CASSWGRGGGPEAFF. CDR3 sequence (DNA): TGTGCCAGTAGTTGGGGGCGCGGGGGCGGCCCTGAAGCTTTCTTT.

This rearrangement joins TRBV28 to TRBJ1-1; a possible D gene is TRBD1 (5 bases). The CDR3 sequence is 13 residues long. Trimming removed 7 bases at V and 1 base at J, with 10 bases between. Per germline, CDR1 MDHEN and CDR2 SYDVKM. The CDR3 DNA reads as TGTGCCAGCAACAGACAGCCGAACACTGAAGCTTTCTTT. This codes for CASNRQPNTEAFF.

The CDR3 bases are TGTGCCAGCAGCGACTGGCGGCACTGGAATGAGCAGTTCTTC. Translated, it gives CASSDWRHWNEQFF. This chain connects TRBV7-9 to TRBJ2-1; D is ambiguous. Germline V gene lookup returns CDR1 SEHNR and CDR2 FQNEAQ (reference sequence). The CDR3 spans 14 residues. V lost 5 bases and J 7 bases, leaving 15 bases between the germline ends.

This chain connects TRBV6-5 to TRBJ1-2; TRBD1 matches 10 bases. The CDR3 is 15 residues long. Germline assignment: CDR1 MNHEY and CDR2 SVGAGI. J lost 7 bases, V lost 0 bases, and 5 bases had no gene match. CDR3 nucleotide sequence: TGTGCCAGCAGTTACTCAAGGGGACAGGGGTCTGGCTACACCTTC. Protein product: CASSYSRGQGSGYTF.

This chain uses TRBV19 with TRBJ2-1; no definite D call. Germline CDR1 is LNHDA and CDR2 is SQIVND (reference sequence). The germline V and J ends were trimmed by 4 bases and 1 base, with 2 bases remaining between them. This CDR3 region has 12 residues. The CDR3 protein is CASSTSYNEQFF. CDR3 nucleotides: TGTGCCAGTAGTACATCCTACAATGAGCAGTTCTTC.

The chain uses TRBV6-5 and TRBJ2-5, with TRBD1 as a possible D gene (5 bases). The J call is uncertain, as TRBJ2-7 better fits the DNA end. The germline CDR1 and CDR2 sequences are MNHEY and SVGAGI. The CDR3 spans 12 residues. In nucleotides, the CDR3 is TGTGCCACCAGGGTCTCGGACTACGAGCAGTACTTC. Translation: CATRVSDYEQYF.

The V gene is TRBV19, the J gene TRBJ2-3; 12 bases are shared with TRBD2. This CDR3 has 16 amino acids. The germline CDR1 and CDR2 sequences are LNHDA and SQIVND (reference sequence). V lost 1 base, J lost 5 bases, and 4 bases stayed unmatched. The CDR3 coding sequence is TGTGCCAGTAGTATAGTGACGGGACTAGCGGGAGATACGCAGTATTTT. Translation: CASSIVTGLAGDTQYF.